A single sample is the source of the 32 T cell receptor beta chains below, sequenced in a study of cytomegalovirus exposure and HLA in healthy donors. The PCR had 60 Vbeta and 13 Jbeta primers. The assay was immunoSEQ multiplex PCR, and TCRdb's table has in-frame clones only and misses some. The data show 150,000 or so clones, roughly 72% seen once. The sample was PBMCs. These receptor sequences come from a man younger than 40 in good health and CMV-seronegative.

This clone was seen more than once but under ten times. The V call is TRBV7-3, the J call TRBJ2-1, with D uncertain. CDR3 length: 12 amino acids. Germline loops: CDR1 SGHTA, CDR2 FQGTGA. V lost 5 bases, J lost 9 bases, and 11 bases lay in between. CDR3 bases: TGTGCCAGCAGCCCTGGGTCGGGTGAGCAGTTCTTC. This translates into CASSPGSGEQFF. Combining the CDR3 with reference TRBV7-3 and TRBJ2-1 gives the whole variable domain GAGVSQTPSNKVTEKGKYVELRCDPISGHTALYWYRQSLGQGPEFLIYFQGTGAADDSGLPNDRFFAVRPEGSVSTLKIQRTERGDSAVYLCASSPGSGEQFFGPGTRLTVL.

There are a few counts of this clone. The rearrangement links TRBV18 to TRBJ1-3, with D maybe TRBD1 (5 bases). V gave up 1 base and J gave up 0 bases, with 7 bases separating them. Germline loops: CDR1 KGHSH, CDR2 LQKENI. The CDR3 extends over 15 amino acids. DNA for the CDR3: TGTGCCAGCTCACCACGCGACAGCTCTGGAAACACCATATATTTT. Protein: CASSPRDSSGNTIYF.

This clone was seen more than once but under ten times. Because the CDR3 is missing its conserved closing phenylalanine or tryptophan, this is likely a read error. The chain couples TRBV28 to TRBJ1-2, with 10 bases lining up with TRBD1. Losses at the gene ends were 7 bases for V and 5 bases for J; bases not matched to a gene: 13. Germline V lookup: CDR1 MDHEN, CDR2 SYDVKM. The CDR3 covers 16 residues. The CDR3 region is CASNTKPGQGKYGYTL. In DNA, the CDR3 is TGTGCCAGCAATACTAAACCGGGACAGGGGAAGTATGGCTACACCCTC.

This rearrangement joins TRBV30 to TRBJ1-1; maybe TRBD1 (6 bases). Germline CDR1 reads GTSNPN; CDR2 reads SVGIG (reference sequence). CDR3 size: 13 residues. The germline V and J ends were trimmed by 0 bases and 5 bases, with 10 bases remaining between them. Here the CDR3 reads CAWSVKGGTEAFF. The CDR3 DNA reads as TGTGCCTGGAGTGTTAAGGGGGGGACTGAAGCTTTCTTT.

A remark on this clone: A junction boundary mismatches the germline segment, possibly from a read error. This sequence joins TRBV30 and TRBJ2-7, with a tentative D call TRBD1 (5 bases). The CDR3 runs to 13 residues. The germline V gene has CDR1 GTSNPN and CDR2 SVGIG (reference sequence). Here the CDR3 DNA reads TGTGCCACCATGACAGTTTCTTCCTACGGGCAGTACTTC. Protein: CATMTVSSYGQYF. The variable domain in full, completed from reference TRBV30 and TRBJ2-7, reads SQTIHQWPATLVQPVGSPLSLECTVEGTSNPNLYWYRQAAGRGLQLLFYSVGIGQISSEVPQNLSASRPQDRQFILSSKKLLLSDSGFYLCATMTVSSYGQYFGPGTRLTVT.

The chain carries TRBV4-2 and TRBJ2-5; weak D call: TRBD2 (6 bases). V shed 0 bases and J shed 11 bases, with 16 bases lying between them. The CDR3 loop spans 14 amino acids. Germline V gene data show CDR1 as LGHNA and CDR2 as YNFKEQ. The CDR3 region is CASSQEGPPGEQYF. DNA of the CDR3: TGTGCCAGCAGCCAAGAAGGACCCCCGGGAGAGCAGTACTTC.

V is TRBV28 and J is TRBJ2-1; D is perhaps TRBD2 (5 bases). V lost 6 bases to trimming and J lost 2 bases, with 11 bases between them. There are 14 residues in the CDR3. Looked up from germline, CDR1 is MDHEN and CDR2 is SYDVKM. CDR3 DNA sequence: TGTGCCAGCAGGGCACTAGGCCCCTACAATGAGCAGTTCTTC. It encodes CASRALGPYNEQFF.

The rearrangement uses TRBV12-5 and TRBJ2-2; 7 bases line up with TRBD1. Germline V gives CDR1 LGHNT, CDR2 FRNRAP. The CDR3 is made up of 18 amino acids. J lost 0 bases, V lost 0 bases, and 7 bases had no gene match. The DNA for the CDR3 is TGTGCTAGTGGTTTGGTACTCCTCGGGACAGCGAACACCGGGGAGCTGTTTTTT. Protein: CASGLVLLGTANTGELFF. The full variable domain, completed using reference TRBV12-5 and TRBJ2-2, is DARVTQTPRHKVTEMGQEVTMRCQPILGHNTVFWYRQTMMQGLELLAYFRNRAPLDDSGMPKDRFSAEMPDATLATLKIQPSEPRDSAVYFCASGLVLLGTANTGELFFGEGSRLTVL.

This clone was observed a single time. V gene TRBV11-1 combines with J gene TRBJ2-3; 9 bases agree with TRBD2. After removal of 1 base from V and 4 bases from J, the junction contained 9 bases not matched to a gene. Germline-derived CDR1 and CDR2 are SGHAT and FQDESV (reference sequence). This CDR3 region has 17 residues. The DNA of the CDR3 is TGTGCCAGCAGCTTAGGGTGGGCTAGCGGGACTGCAGATACGCAGTATTTT. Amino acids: CASSLGWASGTADTQYF.

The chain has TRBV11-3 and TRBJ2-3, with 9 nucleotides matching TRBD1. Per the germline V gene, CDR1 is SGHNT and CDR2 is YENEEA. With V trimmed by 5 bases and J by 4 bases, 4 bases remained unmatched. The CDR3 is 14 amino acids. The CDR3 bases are TGTGCCAGCAGCGGGACAGGGAGGGCAGATACGCAGTATTTT. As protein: CASSGTGRADTQYF.

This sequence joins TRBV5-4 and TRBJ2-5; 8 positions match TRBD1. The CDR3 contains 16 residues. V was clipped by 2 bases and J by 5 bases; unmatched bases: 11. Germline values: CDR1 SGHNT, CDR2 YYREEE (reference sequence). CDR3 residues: CASSLVGQGRKETQYF. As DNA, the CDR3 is TGTGCCAGCAGCTTAGTTGGACAGGGAAGAAAGGAGACCCAGTACTTC.

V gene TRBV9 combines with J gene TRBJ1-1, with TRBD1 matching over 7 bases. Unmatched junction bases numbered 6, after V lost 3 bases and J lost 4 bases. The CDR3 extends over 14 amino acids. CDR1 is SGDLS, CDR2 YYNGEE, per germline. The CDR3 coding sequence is TGTGCCAGCAGCGAAACAGGGGCTCGCACTGAAGCTTTCTTT. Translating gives CASSETGARTEAFF.

The CDR3 loop is CASSLGRDSRLEQYF. The CDR3 DNA reads TGCGCCAGCAGCTTAGGTCGGGACAGCCGCTTGGAGCAGTACTTC. This chain uses TRBV5-1 with TRBJ2-7; 7 nucleotides agree with TRBD1. The CDR3 extends over 15 amino acids. V lost 2 bases and J lost 7; bases outside the gene matches: 12. CDR1 and CDR2 (germline): SGHRS, YFSETQ. The full variable domain, completed using reference TRBV5-1 and TRBJ2-7, is KAGVTQTPRYLIKTRGQQVTLSCSPISGHRSVSWYQQTPGQGLQFLFEYFSETQRNKGNFPGRFSGRQFSNSRSEMNVSTLELGDSALYLCASSLGRDSRLEQYFGPGTRLTVT.

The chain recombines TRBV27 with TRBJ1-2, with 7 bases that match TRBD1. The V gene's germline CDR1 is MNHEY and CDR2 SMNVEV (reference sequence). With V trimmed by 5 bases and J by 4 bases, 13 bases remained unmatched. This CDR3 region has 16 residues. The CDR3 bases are TGTGCCAGCAGTGCTCTTCTAAGGACAGGCCGCTATGGCTACACCTTC. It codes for CASSALLRTGRYGYTF.

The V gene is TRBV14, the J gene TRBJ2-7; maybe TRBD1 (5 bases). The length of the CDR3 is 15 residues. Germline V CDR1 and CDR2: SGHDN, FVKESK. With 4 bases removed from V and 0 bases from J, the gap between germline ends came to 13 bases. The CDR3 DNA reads TGTGCCAGCAGCCCACCGGACATGAGCTCCTACGAGCAGTACTTC. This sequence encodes CASSPPDMSSYEQYF.

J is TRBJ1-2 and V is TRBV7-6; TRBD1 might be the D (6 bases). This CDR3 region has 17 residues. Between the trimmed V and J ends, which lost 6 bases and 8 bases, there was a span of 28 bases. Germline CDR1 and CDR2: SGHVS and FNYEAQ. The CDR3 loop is CASSPLPTGPTSKGYTF. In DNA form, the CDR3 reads TGTGCCAGCAGTCCCCTACCGACAGGTCCTACTTCTAAAGGCTACACCTTC.

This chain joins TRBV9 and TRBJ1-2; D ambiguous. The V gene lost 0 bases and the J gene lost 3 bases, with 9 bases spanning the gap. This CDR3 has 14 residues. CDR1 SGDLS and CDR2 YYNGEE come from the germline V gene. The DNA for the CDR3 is TGTGCCAGCAGCGTAGAACTGGAGCACTATGGCTACACCTTC. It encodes CASSVELEHYGYTF.

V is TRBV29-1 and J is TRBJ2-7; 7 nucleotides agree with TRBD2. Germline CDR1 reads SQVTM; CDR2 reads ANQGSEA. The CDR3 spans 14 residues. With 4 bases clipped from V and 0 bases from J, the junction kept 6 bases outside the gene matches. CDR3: CSVGSAGSSYEQYF. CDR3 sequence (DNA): TGCAGCGTTGGATCAGCGGGGAGCTCCTACGAGCAGTACTTC.

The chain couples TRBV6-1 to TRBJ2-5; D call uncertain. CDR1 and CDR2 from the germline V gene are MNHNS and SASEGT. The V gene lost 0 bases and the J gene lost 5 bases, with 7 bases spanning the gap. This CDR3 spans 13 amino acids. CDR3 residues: CASSEAPRETQYF. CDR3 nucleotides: TGTGCCAGCAGTGAAGCTCCCAGGGAGACCCAGTACTTC.

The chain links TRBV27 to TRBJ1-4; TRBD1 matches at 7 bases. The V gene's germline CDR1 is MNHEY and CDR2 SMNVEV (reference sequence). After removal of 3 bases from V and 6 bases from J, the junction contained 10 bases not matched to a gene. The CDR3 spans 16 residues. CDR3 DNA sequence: TGTGCCAGCAGTTTTCTAACCGGGACAGCTGATGAAAAACTGTTTTTT. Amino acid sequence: CASSFLTGTADEKLFF.

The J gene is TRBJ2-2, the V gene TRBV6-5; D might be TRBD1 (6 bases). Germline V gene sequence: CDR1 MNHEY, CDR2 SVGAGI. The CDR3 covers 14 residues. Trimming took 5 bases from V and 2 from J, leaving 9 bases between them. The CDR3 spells CASSPQGNTGELFF. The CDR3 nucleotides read TGTGCCAGCAGTCCACAGGGAAACACCGGGGAGCTGTTTTTT.

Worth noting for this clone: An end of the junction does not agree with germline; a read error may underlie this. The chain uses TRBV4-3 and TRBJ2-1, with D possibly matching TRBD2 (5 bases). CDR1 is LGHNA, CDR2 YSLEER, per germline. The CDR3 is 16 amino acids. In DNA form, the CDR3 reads TGCGCCAGCAGCCAAGAAGGGAGTAGCTCCCACAATGAGCAGTTCTTC. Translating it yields CASSQEGSSSHNEQFF.

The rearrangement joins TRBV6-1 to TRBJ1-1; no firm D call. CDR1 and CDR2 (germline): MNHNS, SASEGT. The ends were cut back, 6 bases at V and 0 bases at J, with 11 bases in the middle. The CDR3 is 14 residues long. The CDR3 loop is CASRGGNLNTEAFF. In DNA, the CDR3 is TGTGCCAGCAGAGGAGGGAACTTGAACACTGAAGCTTTCTTT.

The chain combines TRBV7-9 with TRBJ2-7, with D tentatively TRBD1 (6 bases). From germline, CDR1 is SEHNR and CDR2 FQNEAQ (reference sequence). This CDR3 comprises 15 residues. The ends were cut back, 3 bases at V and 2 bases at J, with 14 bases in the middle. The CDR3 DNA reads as TGTGCCAGCAGCTTCCCCCTCGGACAGACCTACGAGCAGTACTTC. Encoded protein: CASSFPLGQTYEQYF.

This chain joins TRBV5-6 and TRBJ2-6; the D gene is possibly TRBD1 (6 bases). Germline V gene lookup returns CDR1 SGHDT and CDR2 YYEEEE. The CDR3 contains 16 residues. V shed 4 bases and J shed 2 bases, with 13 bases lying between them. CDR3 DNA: TGTGCCAGCAGCCCGACTCCAGGGGCTGGGGCCAACGTCCTGACTTTC. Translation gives CASSPTPGAGANVLTF.

The CDR3 reads CASSSSTGNGYTF. The CDR3 coding sequence is TGTGCCAGCAGCTCATCGACAGGAAATGGCTACACCTTC. This chain joins TRBV5-5 and TRBJ1-2; D is perhaps TRBD1 (6 bases). This CDR3 is 13 amino acids long. With 3 bases removed from V and 6 bases from J, the gap between germline ends came to 12 bases. CDR1 and CDR2 from the germline V gene are SGHKS and YYEKEE (reference sequence).

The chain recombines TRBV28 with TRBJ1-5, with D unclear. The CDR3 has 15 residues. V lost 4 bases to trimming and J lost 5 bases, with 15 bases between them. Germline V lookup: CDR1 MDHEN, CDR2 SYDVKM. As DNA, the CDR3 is TGTGCCAGCAGTTACGGTCGCGCGGTACATCAGCCCCAGCATTTT. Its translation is CASSYGRAVHQPQHF.

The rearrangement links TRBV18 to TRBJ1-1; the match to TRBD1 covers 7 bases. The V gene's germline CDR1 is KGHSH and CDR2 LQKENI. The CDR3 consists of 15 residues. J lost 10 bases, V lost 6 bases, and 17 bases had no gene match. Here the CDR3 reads CASSRGDRGEGVAFF. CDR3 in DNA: TGTGCCAGCTCGAGGGGGGACAGAGGAGAGGGTGTAGCTTTCTTT.

The CDR3 nucleotides read TGTGCCAGCAGCCAAGATCTTTTCGGGGAGACCCAGTACTTC. Translated, it gives CASSQDLFGETQYF. The rearrangement links TRBV4-2 to TRBJ2-5; D is unresolved. V was pared by 0 bases and J by 5 bases, with 10 bases between. Per the germline V gene, CDR1 is LGHNA and CDR2 is YNFKEQ. The CDR3 totals 14 residues.

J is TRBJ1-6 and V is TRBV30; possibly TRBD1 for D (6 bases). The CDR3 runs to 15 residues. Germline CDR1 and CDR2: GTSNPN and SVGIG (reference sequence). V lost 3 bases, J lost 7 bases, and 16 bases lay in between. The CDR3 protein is CAWSLIGQGNSPLHF. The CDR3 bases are TGTGCCTGGAGCCTGATCGGGCAGGGGAATTCACCCCTCCACTTT.

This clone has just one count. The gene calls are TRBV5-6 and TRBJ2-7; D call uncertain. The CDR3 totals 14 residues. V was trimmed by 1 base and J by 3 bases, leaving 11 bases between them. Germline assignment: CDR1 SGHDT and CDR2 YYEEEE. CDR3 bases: TGTGCCAGCAGCTTGTACGCGGTGAACTACGAGCAGTACTTC. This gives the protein CASSLYAVNYEQYF.

In nucleotides, the CDR3 is TGTGCCAGCAGCCGACTGACAGGGTCTTCGTACAATGAGCAGTTCTTC. Residues: CASSRLTGSSYNEQFF. The chain links TRBV7-6 to TRBJ2-1; TRBD1 matches 7 bases. The CDR3 loop spans 16 amino acids. Germline values: CDR1 SGHVS, CDR2 FNYEAQ. J lost 4 bases, V lost 5 bases, and 11 bases had no gene match. The variable domain in full, completed from reference TRBV7-6 and TRBJ2-1, reads GAGVSQSPRYKVTKRGQDVALRCDPISGHVSLYWYRQALGQGPEFLTYFNYEAQQDKSGLPNDRFSAERPEGSISTLTIQRTEQRDSAMYRCASSRLTGSSYNEQFFGPGTRLTVL.